This TCR beta chain came from a study of molecular identifiers for immune sequencing clone quantification. Findings and caveats of the study: Reports indicate spiked Jurkat TCR RNA from one cell could be found among 900,000 to 1,000,000 naive cells.

The CDR3 sequence is 18 residues long. The trim removed 2 bases at V and 3 bases at J, leaving 13 bases unmatched. Looked up from germline, CDR1 is MNHEY and CDR2 is SVGEGT. This clonotype was recorded at least ten times. Its antigen is undetermined. From the PCR reads, TCRdb called clonotypes with MiXCR, one entry per CDR3 protein. The sample yields about 36,000 distinct CDR3 sequences, around a sixth seen once. The chain links TRBV6-2 or TRBV6-3 to TRBJ2-3; 8 bases align to TRBD2. The sample was naive CD8+ T cells from blood, with Jurkat cell RNA spiked in. This sample's subset: FACS-sorted CD8+CD4-CCR7+CD45RA+ naive T cells. This clonotype was sampled from a human donor in good health. Some libraries in this study had Jurkat cell RNA spiked in. CDR3: CASSYRPRSGRGTDTQYF. In nucleotides, the CDR3 is TGTGCCAGCAGTTACCGACCCCGGAGCGGGAGAGGTACAGATACGCAGTATTTT.